This TCR beta chain came from a study of blood T cell repertoires in COVID-19. Across the whole study: Material from acute and convalescent COVID-19 was sourced from the United States, Italy and Spain.

Only in-frame clones appear in the TCRdb table, and some are missing; sequencing was by immunoSEQ multiplex PCR. The data show roughly 88,000 clones, 90% to 95% seen once. Looked up from germline, CDR1 is SNHLY and CDR2 is FYNNEI. Trimming cost V 4 bases and J 7 bases; bases outside gene matches: 3. This CDR3 spans 14 amino acids. The receptor was isolated from a woman aged 45-59 years in a cohort sampled during active COVID-19. Sample: peripheral blood. The rearrangement links TRBV2 to TRBJ2-1; 11 nucleotides align to TRBD2. The CDR3 protein is CASSVRLAGNEQFF. The CDR3 DNA is TGTGCCAGCAGTGTCCGACTAGCGGGGAATGAGCAGTTCTTC.